The clone carrying this T cell receptor (beta chain) was detected a few times. Antigen: not known. The record originates from a study of T cell responses to AZD1222 COVID-19 vaccine. The V gene's germline CDR1 is SQVTM and CDR2 ANQGSEA. CDR3 length equals 15 residues. V was clipped by 6 bases and J by 1 base, with 16 bases between them. The study's findings and limits: Reportedly, nearly half the spike-specific TCRs target unmutated variant regions. Vaccine-related CD4 TCRs covered spike, predominating at 160-218 and 743-854. AZD1222 recipients seropositive at baseline numbered only 5 to 7. Donors, mostly white British, included more females; clonal diversity was possibly underestimated.

Measured with immunoSEQ multiplex PCR; TCRdb has only the in-frame clones, and not every one. The sample carries about 81,000 clones, around 84% recorded once. The chain uses TRBV29-1 and TRBJ2-1; TRBD1 might be the D (5 bases). This TCR derives from an adult who received the AZD1222 COVID-19 vaccine. Sequenced material: peripheral blood, taken 28 days after the second AZD1222 dose. Here the CDR3 DNA reads TGCAGCGTCGGACATAGGAGAATATCCTACAATGAGCAGTTCTTC. The encoded protein is CSVGHRRISYNEQFF.